The 25 T cell receptor beta chains below all came from one sample that was sequenced in a study of cytomegalovirus exposure and HLA in healthy donors (dated 2017 in TCRdb). Libraries were built with the immunoSEQ multiplex PCR assay. The multiplex PCR relied on a mix of 60 forward primers for TCR Vbeta segments and 13 reverse primers for TCR Jbeta segments. As stored in TCRdb, this immuneACCESS dataset retains in-frame rearrangements with V and J assigned. A fraction of the clones does not appear; measured against another copy, unresolved V genes explain less than half of the discrepancy, and the remainder lacks a known reason. This sample's records show more than 100,000 clones. The top ten constitute about 1.4% of the sample. The sample taken for sequencing was PBMCs. The source is a woman aged 40 to 50 in good health and CMV-seronegative.

The V call is TRBV12-5, the J call TRBJ2-5, with 7 bases that match TRBD1. Trimming removed 5 bases from V and 3 bases from J; junction bases left unmatched: 3. Germline V gene lookup returns CDR1 LGHNT and CDR2 FRNRAP. The CDR3 has 13 residues. The CDR3 region is CASGRTGEETQYF. The CDR3 DNA sequence: TGTGCTAGTGGTCGGACAGGAGAAGAGACCCAGTACTTC.

CDR3 sequence: CASSLLGGPTEAFF. The CDR3 nucleotides read TGTGCCAGCAGCTTATTAGGGGGTCCCACTGAAGCTTTCTTT. The chain employs TRBV7-2 and TRBJ1-1, with D perhaps TRBD1 (6 bases). The CDR3 extends over 14 amino acids. Germline CDR1 and CDR2: SGHTA and FQGNSA. The V end lost 2 bases, the J end lost 4 bases, and 11 bases lay between the germline ends.

The rearrangement links TRBV7-9 to TRBJ1-4; the match to TRBD1 covers 9 bases. With V trimmed by 5 bases and J by 8 bases, 6 bases remained unmatched. The CDR3 length is 14 residues. Germline CDR1 reads SEHNR; CDR2 reads FQNEAQ (reference sequence). CDR3 protein: CASSDRGKGEKLFF. The CDR3 DNA reads TGTGCCAGCAGCGACAGGGGGAAAGGAGAAAAACTGTTTTTT.

The chain joins TRBV28 to TRBJ2-5, with TRBD2 identical over 9 bases. V was pared by 4 bases and J by 1 base, with 7 bases of the junction left unmatched. Per germline, CDR1 MDHEN and CDR2 SYDVKM. The CDR3 runs to 16 residues. In DNA, the CDR3 is TGTGCCAGCAGTTCCCCCGGGACTAGCAGCCAAGAGACCCAGTACTTC. It specifies CASSSPGTSSQETQYF.

The chain employs TRBV5-1 and TRBJ1-2; TRBD1 matches 9 bases. The CDR3 spans 14 residues. Per germline, CDR1 SGHRS and CDR2 YFSETQ. With 2 bases clipped from V and 8 bases from J, the junction kept 7 bases outside the gene matches. CDR3 region: CASSFTGGSYGYTF. The DNA for the CDR3 is TGCGCCAGCAGCTTTACAGGGGGCTCGTACGGCTACACCTTC. The full variable domain, its missing parts supplied by reference TRBV5-1 and TRBJ1-2, is KAGVTQTPRYLIKTRGQQVTLSCSPISGHRSVSWYQQTPGQGLQFLFEYFSETQRNKGNFPGRFSGRQFSNSRSEMNVSTLELGDSALYLCASSFTGGSYGYTFGSGTRLTVV.

The chain joins TRBV11-2 to TRBJ1-1, with TRBD1 as a possible D gene (6 bases). CDR1 is SGHAT, CDR2 FQNNGV, per germline. The germline V and J ends were trimmed by 8 bases and 5 bases, with 18 bases remaining between them. This CDR3 region has 14 residues. The CDR3 DNA sequence: TGTGCCAGCGGGGGCGGGGGCTCTTTAACTGAAGCTTTCTTT. Translated: CASGGGGSLTEAFF.

The J gene is TRBJ2-7, the V gene TRBV7-2; D uncertain. V dropped 5 bases and J dropped 0 bases, with 11 bases sitting between them. The CDR3 has 14 amino acids. Germline V gene sequence: CDR1 SGHTA, CDR2 FQGNSA. The CDR3 sequence is CASSPNGDSYEQYF. The CDR3 DNA follows: TGTGCCAGCAGCCCCAACGGTGACTCCTACGAGCAGTACTTC.

The DNA for the CDR3 is TGTGCCAGCAGCTCTAGGACTAGCGGGGGCCTCGGTTTCGGGGAGCTGTTTTTT. This codes for CASSSRTSGGLGFGELFF. The rearrangement links TRBV7-6 to TRBJ2-2, with TRBD2 matching over 13 bases. V shed 4 bases, J shed 7 bases, and the junction held 12 bases outside the gene matches. Germline loops: CDR1 SGHVS, CDR2 FNYEAQ. This CDR3 contains 18 residues.

The chain joins TRBV7-9 to TRBJ2-5; 9 bases match TRBD1. CDR1 and CDR2 from the germline V gene are SEHNR and FQNEAQ (reference sequence). This CDR3 comprises 14 residues. After removal of 6 bases from V and 5 bases from J, the junction contained 7 bases not matched to a gene. The CDR3 sequence is CASSSTGGRETQYF. For the CDR3, the DNA is TGTGCCAGCAGTTCCACAGGGGGCAGGGAGACCCAGTACTTC.

The gene calls are TRBV19 and TRBJ2-2; D is possibly TRBD2 (6 bases). CDR3 length: 15 amino acids. V lost 6 bases and J lost 4, with 15 bases in between. CDR1 and CDR2 (germline): LNHDA, SQIVND (reference sequence). The CDR3 is CASRFSGRGTGELFF. The CDR3 DNA reads as TGTGCCAGTAGGTTTAGCGGACGAGGCACCGGGGAGCTGTTTTTT.

This sequence joins TRBV7-2 and TRBJ2-7; 16 nucleotides agree with TRBD2. The germline V gene has CDR1 SGHTA and CDR2 FQGNSA. Losses at the gene ends were 3 bases for V and 11 bases for J; bases not matched to a gene: 4. This CDR3 is built from 14 residues. The DNA for the CDR3 is TGTGCCAGCAGCTTGGGGACTAGCGGGGGGGCAGAGTACTTC. It codes for CASSLGTSGGAEYF.

Concerning this clone: This CDR3 is missing its conserved last phenylalanine or tryptophan, likely due to a read error. This chain links TRBV7-9 with TRBJ1-3; a weak D match, TRBD1 (6 bases). Trimming stripped 2 bases from V and 4 bases from J, with 9 bases between. The CDR3 is 14 amino acids. The germline gives CDR1 SEHNR, CDR2 FQNEAQ (reference sequence). CDR3 region: CASSLQGTGNTIYL. CDR3 DNA: TGTGCCAGCAGCTTACAGGGGACCGGAAACACCATATATCTT.

This rearrangement joins TRBV5-1 to TRBJ2-2; TRBD2 agrees at 10 bases. The CDR3 loop spans 15 amino acids. Germline V lookup: CDR1 SGHRS, CDR2 YFSETQ. V shed 2 bases and J 7 bases; nucleotides not matched to a gene: 5. The CDR3 DNA sequence: TGCGCCAGCAGCTTAGCGGGGGGGCGTCACGGGGAGCTGTTTTTT. Its protein product is CASSLAGGRHGELFF.

In DNA form, the CDR3 reads TGTGCCAGCAGCTCTACAGGGGGAGGCGAGCAGTACGTC. It codes for CASSSTGGGEQYV. This sequence joins TRBV7-9 and TRBJ2-7; TRBD1 aligns across 8 bases. CDR1 is SEHNR, CDR2 FQNEAQ, per germline (reference sequence). Losses at the gene ends were 4 bases for V and 6 bases for J; bases not matched to a gene: 5. CDR3 size: 13 residues.

The CDR3 nucleotides are TGTGCCAGCAGCCCCGACAGAGCTAGCACAGATACGCAGTATTTT. Translating gives CASSPDRASTDTQYF. The J gene is TRBJ2-3, the V gene TRBV9, with D possibly matching TRBD1 (5 bases). This CDR3 is built from 15 residues. CDR1 SGDLS and CDR2 YYNGEE come from the germline V gene. The V and J ends lost 4 bases and 0 bases respectively, with 12 bases between them.

The V and J genes are TRBV9 and TRBJ1-2; 7 nucleotides align to TRBD1. The CDR3 is 17 amino acids. V lost 3 bases, J lost 0 bases, and 11 bases stayed unmatched. Germline V lookup: CDR1 SGDLS, CDR2 YYNGEE. CDR3 sequence: CASSARPWDSPNYGYTF. CDR3 bases: TGTGCCAGCAGCGCGCGCCCCTGGGACAGCCCTAACTATGGCTACACCTTC.

This chain connects TRBV27 to TRBJ1-5; 7 bases are shared with TRBD1. This CDR3 is 14 amino acids long. Trimming removed 6 bases from V and 9 bases from J; junction bases left unmatched: 11. Germline loops: CDR1 MNHEY, CDR2 SMNVEV (reference sequence). The CDR3: CASSRRDSLSPQHF. CDR3 DNA: TGTGCCAGCAGCCGCCGGGACAGCCTCTCGCCCCAGCATTTT.

The genes are TRBV21-1 and TRBJ1-1; whether TRBD1, the table's D call, matches the DNA was not checked. TRBV21-1 is termed a pseudogene. The CDR3 loop spans 17 amino acids. The CDR3 region is CASRKGDRGQFPTEAFF. In DNA, the CDR3 is TGTGCCAGCAGAAAGGGGGACAGGGGGCAGTTTCCGACTGAAGCTTTCTTT.

This sequence joins TRBV2 and TRBJ1-1, with TRBD1 identical over 7 bases. V lost 5 bases and J lost 10; bases outside the gene matches: 1. The CDR3 totals 10 residues. Per the germline V gene, CDR1 is SNHLY and CDR2 is FYNNEI. This CDR3 reads CASSRGRAFF. CDR3 coding DNA: TGTGCCAGCAGTAGGGGGCGAGCTTTCTTT.

The gene calls are TRBV5-1 and TRBJ1-1; 7 nucleotides line up with TRBD1. With V trimmed by 3 bases and J by 1 base, 15 bases remained unmatched. The CDR3 contains 18 residues. Per the germline V gene, CDR1 is SGHRS and CDR2 is YFSETQ. The CDR3 bases are TGCGCCAGCAGCTCCTTCCCTCTTAGACAGGGAAGGAACACTGAAGCTTTCTTT. It codes for CASSSFPLRQGRNTEAFF. The entire variable domain, with the rest obtained from reference TRBV5-1 and TRBJ1-1, is as follows: KAGVTQTPRYLIKTRGQQVTLSCSPISGHRSVSWYQQTPGQGLQFLFEYFSETQRNKGNFPGRFSGRQFSNSRSEMNVSTLELGDSALYLCASSSFPLRQGRNTEAFFGQGTRLTVV.

V gene TRBV5-4 combines with J gene TRBJ1-2; D is undetermined. CDR3 length: 16 amino acids. The germline V gene has CDR1 SGHNT and CDR2 YYREEE (reference sequence). Trimming cost V 0 bases and J 6 bases, with 18 bases left between them. The chain's CDR3 is CASSLGGLEGLHGYTF. Here the CDR3 DNA reads TGTGCCAGCAGCTTGGGAGGGCTAGAGGGCCTTCATGGCTACACCTTC.

This sequence joins TRBV5-1 and TRBJ1-4; 7 bases align to TRBD1. The CDR3 covers 15 residues. Germline V gene sequence: CDR1 SGHRS, CDR2 YFSETQ. The V segment lost 2 bases and the J segment 2 bases; nucleotides outside the gene matches: 3. The DNA of the CDR3 is TGCGCCAGCAGCTTTAGAGGGGGCACTAATGAAAAACTGTTTTTT. This encodes CASSFRGGTNEKLFF.

The chain links TRBV19 to TRBJ1-1; D unclear. V was cut by 3 bases and J by 4 bases, with 9 bases left in between. CDR3 size: 13 residues. CDR1 is LNHDA and CDR2 is SQIVND in the germline V gene (reference sequence). The CDR3 bases are TGTGCCAGTAGTATGGGCAGTGGCACTGAAGCTTTCTTT. It is translated as CASSMGSGTEAFF.

The chain combines TRBV25-1 with TRBJ2-1; possibly TRBD1 for D (6 bases). CDR1 is MGHDK and CDR2 is SYGVNS in the germline V gene. V was pared by 3 bases and J by 5 bases, with 8 bases between. The CDR3 is made up of 13 amino acids. The CDR3 sequence is CASSDGQNNEQFF. The CDR3 bases are TGTGCCAGCAGTGATGGACAGAACAATGAGCAGTTCTTC.

The rearrangement joins TRBV7-3 to TRBJ1-3; 9 bases map to TRBD1. The CDR3 is made up of 16 amino acids. Trimming at V came to 0 bases and at J to 4 bases, leaving 4 bases not matched to a gene. The germline V gene has CDR1 SGHTA and CDR2 FQGTGA. The DNA for the CDR3 is TGTGCCAGCAGCTTAACGGGGACAGGGCTCGGAAACACCATATATTTT. Residues: CASSLTGTGLGNTIYF.